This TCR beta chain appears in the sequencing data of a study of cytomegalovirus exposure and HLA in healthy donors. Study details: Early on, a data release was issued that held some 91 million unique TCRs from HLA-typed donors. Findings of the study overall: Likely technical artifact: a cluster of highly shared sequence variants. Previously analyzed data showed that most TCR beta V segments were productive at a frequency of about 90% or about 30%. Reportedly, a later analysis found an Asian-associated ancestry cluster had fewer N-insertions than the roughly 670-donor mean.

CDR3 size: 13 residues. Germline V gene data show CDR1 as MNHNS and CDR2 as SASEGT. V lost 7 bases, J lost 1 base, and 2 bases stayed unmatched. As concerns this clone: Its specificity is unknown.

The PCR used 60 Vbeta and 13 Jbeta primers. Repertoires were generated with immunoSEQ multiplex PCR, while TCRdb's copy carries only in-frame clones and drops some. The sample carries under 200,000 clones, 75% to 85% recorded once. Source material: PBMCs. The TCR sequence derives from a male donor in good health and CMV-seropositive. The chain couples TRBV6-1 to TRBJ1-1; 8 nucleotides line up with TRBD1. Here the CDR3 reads CASNRGGNTEAFF. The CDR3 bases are TGTGCCAGCAACAGGGGGGGGAACACTGAAGCTTTCTTT.